These T cell receptor beta chains were read from a single sample in a study of blood T cell repertoires in COVID-19. The assay was immunoSEQ multiplex PCR, and TCRdb's table has in-frame clones only and misses some. In the table there are about 200,000 clones, under 90% of which are singletons. Sequencing was done on a sample of peripheral blood. These receptors were collected from a woman of 80 years or more with COVID-19, enrolled during active disease. CDR3s include the opening cysteine and the closing phenylalanine or tryptophan. A D gene is named only where the DNA matches it firmly. Clone size is given for some rows only: seen once, a few or many times, or a class if the clone is expanded.

-,-,TRBV18,TRBJ2-1,12,TGTGCCAGCTCACCAAATACAATTGAGCAGTTCTTC,CASSPNTIEQFF
-,TRBD2,TRBV9,TRBJ2-3,17,TGTGCCAGCAGCGCCTCACTAGCGGGGGGATCCACAGATACGCAGTATTTT,CASSASLAGGSTDTQYF
-,TRBD2,TRBV19,TRBJ2-3,14,TGTGCCAGTAGTATAGTAGCGGGGCCAGATACGCAGTATTTT,CASSIVAGPDTQYF
-,-,TRBV6-1,TRBJ2-7,15,TGTGCCAGCAGTGAACTAGGCAACGACCCCTACGAGCAGTACTTC,CASSELGNDPYEQYF
-,-,TRBV29-1,TRBJ2-6,14,TGCAGCGTACAAGTCGTCTCTGGGGCCAACGTCCTGACTTTC,CSVQVVSGANVLTF
once,TRBD1,TRBV6-6,TRBJ1-4,14,TGTGCCACTACCAGGGGGCTCGGTAATGAAAAACTGTTTTTT,CATTRGLGNEKLFF
-,-,TRBV2,TRBJ1-1,13,TGTGCCAGCAGTGAAGCGCCGGGGGGGGAAGCTTTCTTT,CASSEAPGGEAFF
-,-,TRBV11-2,TRBJ1-2,13,TGTGCCAGCAGCCACGGGGTGGGGTATGGCTACACCTTC,CASSHGVGYGYTF
-,TRBD1,TRBV5-1,TRBJ1-1,14,TGCGCCAGCAGCATTCAGGGGGATAAGACTGAAGCTTTCTTT,CASSIQGDKTEAFF
-,-,TRBV20-1,TRBJ1-1,12,TGCAGTGCTAGTTCAGGGAGGGCTGAAGCTTTCTTT,CSASSGRAEAFF
-,-,TRBV5-1,TRBJ2-1,17,TGCGCCAGCAGTTTGCCCGGGACTCGGAGCTCCTACAATGAGCAGTTCTTC,CASSLPGTRSSYNEQFF
few,TRBD1,TRBV2,TRBJ2-1,15,TGTGCCAGGTACACGACAGGGAAAGAGGGAGTTGAGCAGTTCTTC,CARYTTGKEGVEQFF
-,TRBD2,TRBV7-8,TRBJ2-2,17,TGTGCCAGCAGCCCCAACCTAGCGGGAGTTTACACCGGGGAGCTGTTTTTT,CASSPNLAGVYTGELFF
-,TRBD1,TRBV5-5,TRBJ1-1,14,TGTGCCAGCAGCCTCGACAGGGGCAACACTGAAGCTTTCTTT,CASSLDRGNTEAFF
-,TRBD1,TRBV4-1,TRBJ2-1,14,TGCGCCAGCAGCCACTGGACAGGCATCAATGAGCAGTTCTTC,CASSHWTGINEQFF
-,-,TRBV2,TRBJ1-5,12,TGTGCCAGCAACCAGGGTGTTCAGCCCCAGCATTTT,CASNQGVQPQHF
-,-,TRBV9,TRBJ1-1,14,TGTGCCAGCAGCGAGGGGCCCCAGAACACTGAAGCTTTCTTT,CASSEGPQNTEAFF
-,TRBD2,TRBV29-1,TRBJ2-1,16,TGCAGCGTTGTACTAGCGGGAGGGTCCTCATACAATGAGCAGTTCTTC,CSVVLAGGSSYNEQFF
-,-,TRBV19,TRBJ2-5,14,TGTGCCAGTAGTCCGGCGCAGGGCCCCTTAGGCCAGTACTTC,CASSPAQGPLGQYF
-,TRBD1,TRBV3-1/TRBV3-2,TRBJ1-4,15,TGTGCCAGCAGCCACCGACAGGGGTTTGTTGAAAAACTGTTTTTT,CASSHRQGFVEKLFF
-,-,TRBV9,TRBJ1-5,13,TGTGCCAGCAGCGTAGATGAGGGTCAGCCCCAGCATTTT,CASSVDEGQPQHF
-,-,TRBV19,TRBJ1-2,15,TGTGCCAGTAGTATGCAAGACCCAGGGGACTATGGCTACACCTTC,CASSMQDPGDYGYTF
few,-,TRBV7-9,TRBJ1-1,11,TGTGCCAGCAGCCCAGGACTTGGTGCTTTCTTT,CASSPGLGAFF
-,-,TRBV19,TRBJ2-1,14,TGTGCCAGTAGTCCCCGGGACTTACACAATGAGCAGTTCTTC,CASSPRDLHNEQFF
-,-,TRBV27,TRBJ1-2,14,TGTGCCAGCAGTTTTCGCGGCTCTGAGGGAGGCTACACCTTC,CASSFRGSEGGYTF
few,-,TRBV28,TRBJ1-4,13,TGTGCCAGCAGTGCCCCAGGGATTGAAAAACTGTTTTTT,CASSAPGIEKLFF
-,TRBD1,TRBV19,TRBJ1-1,12,TGTGCCAGTAGCGTGGTACAGGGGGGAGCTTTCTTT,CASSVVQGGAFF
-,-,TRBV5-6,TRBJ2-3,13,TGTGCCAGCAGCCCCGGAGGTACAGATACGCAGTATTTT,CASSPGGTDTQYF
-,-,TRBV5-1,TRBJ2-7,15,TGCGCCAGCAGCTTGGGGGCGCGGGACCCCGACGAGCAGTACTTC,CASSLGARDPDEQYF
-,TRBD1,TRBV5-1,TRBJ2-5,14,TGCGCCAGCAGGATCGGGACAGCACAAGAGACCCAGTACTTC,CASRIGTAQETQYF
-,-,TRBV6-5,TRBJ1-5,13,TGTGCCAGCAGGGACACAGGTCTACAGCCCCAGCATTTT,CASRDTGLQPQHF
once,TRBD2,TRBV5-5,TRBJ2-1,16,TGTGCCAGCAGCTTCCCGGGACTAGCGGTCTACAATGAGCAGTTCTTC,CASSFPGLAVYNEQFF
-,-,TRBV2,TRBJ1-5,14,TGTGCCAGCAGTGAGGAGCCCTCCAATCAGCCCCAGCATTTT,CASSEEPSNQPQHF
-,-,TRBV11-1,TRBJ2-2,14,TGTGCCATAAAGGGGGGGACAAACACCGGGGAGCTGTTTTTT,CAIKGGTNTGELFF